Each of the 25 T cell receptor beta chains below was sequenced from the same sample in a study of blood T cells in healthy people across ages. With a J-beta primer mix and a sample-barcoded 5' primer, a second PCR ran about 6 to 11 cycles. TCRdb redid the calling of the 5' RACE reads with MiXCR, one entry per CDR3 protein. The sample lists over a million distinct CDR3 sequences; roughly 43% were seen once. Source material: blood. These receptors were obtained from a woman aged 18-29 years in good health.

This clonotype showed up just a few times. V and J are TRBV18 and TRBJ1-1; weak D call: TRBD1 (5 bases). Germline V CDR1 and CDR2: KGHSH, LQKENI. V lost 6 bases and J lost 2, with 10 bases in between. This CDR3 comprises 13 residues. The CDR3 loop reads CASSGRANTEAFF. Here the CDR3 DNA reads TGTGCCAGCTCTGGCAGGGCAAACACTGAAGCTTTCTTT.

This chain links TRBV20-1 with TRBJ2-1, with 8 positions matching TRBD2. The J call could be wrong; TRBJ2-7 is a better fit for the DNA end. The germline V gene encodes CDR1 DFQATT and CDR2 SNEGSKA (reference sequence). The CDR3 length is 13 residues. The CDR3 nucleotides read TGCAGTGCTAGCCTAGCGGGCTACAATGAGCAGTACTTC. This codes for CSASLAGYNEQYF.

This clonotype was found once. V and J are TRBV4-3 and TRBJ2-3; 8 bases are shared with TRBD1. The CDR3 is made up of 18 amino acids. V shed 0 bases and J 2 bases; nucleotides not matched to a gene: 10. Germline V gene lookup returns CDR1 LGHNA and CDR2 YSLEER. CDR3 nucleotide sequence: TGCGCCAGCAGCCAAGACGACAGGGGATGGGTTTACACAGATACGCAGTATTTT. Protein sequence: CASSQDDRGWVYTDTQYF.

This clonotype was counted a few times. The V gene is TRBV2, the J gene TRBJ1-1; D call uncertain. The germline gives CDR1 SNHLY, CDR2 FYNNEI. The V and J ends lost 3 bases and 3 bases respectively, with 11 bases between them. The length of the CDR3 is 14 residues. The CDR3: CASSDWTDYTEAFF. In DNA, the CDR3 is TGTGCCAGCAGTGACTGGACCGACTACACTGAAGCTTTCTTT.

This chain uses TRBV5-1 with TRBJ2-5, with 8 bases aligning to TRBD2. The germline V gene encodes CDR1 SGHRS and CDR2 YFSETQ. J gave up 2 bases and V 0 bases, and 6 bases lay outside the gene matches. This CDR3 is built from 16 residues. DNA of the CDR3: TGCGCCAGCAGCTTGGGGGTAGCGGGGACACAAGAGACCCAGTACTTC. It specifies CASSLGVAGTQETQYF.

The rearrangement uses TRBV4-3 and TRBJ2-7; D gene uncertain. The germline V and J ends were trimmed by 0 bases and 2 bases, with 5 bases remaining between them. Per germline, CDR1 LGHNA and CDR2 YSLEER. CDR3 length equals 13 residues. CDR3 bases: TGCGCCAGCAGCCAAGACTACACCTACGAGCAGTACTTC. Protein product: CASSQDYTYEQYF.

This clonotype occurred a few times. The chain employs TRBV27 and TRBJ2-1; weak D call: TRBD1 (6 bases). TRBJ2-7 explains the end of the DNA better; the J call may be wrong. The CDR3 is 16 residues long. The germline V gene encodes CDR1 MNHEY and CDR2 SMNVEV (reference sequence). The CDR3 DNA reads as TGTGCCAGCAGTTCTCATGGACAGAGCTCCTACAATGAGCAGTACTTC. This gives the protein CASSSHGQSSYNEQYF.

As to this clonotype: A junction end diverges from the germline sequence, so it may reflect a read error. The V gene is TRBV9, the J gene TRBJ2-7; D is uncertain. Per the germline V gene, CDR1 is SGDLS and CDR2 is YYNGEE. The CDR3 runs to 14 residues. The CDR3 nucleotides read TGTGCCAGCAGCAACGGACGGATCTCCGACGAGCAGTACTTC. Residues: CASSNGRISDEQYF. Using reference TRBV9 and TRBJ2-7 for the parts outside the CDR3, the full variable domain is DSGVTQTPKHLITATGQRVTLRCSPRSGDLSVYWYQQSLDQGLQFLIQYYNGEERAKGNILERFSAQQFPDLHSELNLSSLELGDSALYFCASSNGRISDEQYFGPGTRLTVT.

The chain uses TRBV20-1 and TRBJ2-3; 9 bases align to TRBD2. The CDR3 totals 16 residues. V was clipped by 3 bases and J by 3 bases; unmatched bases: 10. Germline CDR1 DFQATT, CDR2 SNEGSKA (reference sequence). The CDR3 loop is CSASSRAGGRTDTQYF. CDR3 nucleotide sequence: TGCAGTGCTAGCAGCCGGGCGGGGGGGCGGACAGATACGCAGTATTTT.

This clonotype was counted a few times. This chain links TRBV6-5 with TRBJ1-2; the D gene is possibly TRBD1 (5 bases). Germline-derived CDR1 and CDR2 are MNHEY and SVGAGI. V lost 0 bases and J lost 0, with 11 bases in between. The CDR3 has 16 residues. CDR3 bases: TGTGCCAGCAGTTACTCGGTGGGGGGAGCTAACTATGGCTACACCTTC. Its translation: CASSYSVGGANYGYTF.

V and J are TRBV7-9 and TRBJ2-1, with D possibly matching TRBD2 (6 bases). Germline values: CDR1 SEHNR, CDR2 FQNEAQ (reference sequence). This CDR3 has 14 residues. Trimming stripped 6 bases from V and 7 bases from J, with 16 bases between. The CDR3 sequence is CASRLKVAGNEQFF. The DNA of the CDR3 is TGTGCCAGCAGATTGAAAGTTGCGGGGAATGAGCAGTTCTTC.

The rearrangement uses TRBV21-1 and TRBJ1-6; whether TRBD1, the table's D call, matches the DNA was not checked. TRBV21-1 is a documented pseudogene. This CDR3 is built from 16 residues. The CDR3 loop is CASSIAGQGYGSPLHF. CDR3 DNA sequence: TGTGCCAGCAGCATCGCGGGACAGGGGTATGGTTCACCCCTCCACTTT.

The CDR3 bases are TGTGCCAGCAGTTACTCGAGGGCCCTGTTTGGGACTGAAGCTTTCTTT. Residues: CASSYSRALFGTEAFF. The chain employs TRBV6-5 and TRBJ1-1; D remains ambiguous. Germline values: CDR1 MNHEY, CDR2 SVGAGI. V shed 0 bases and J shed 5 bases, with 16 bases lying between them. The CDR3 runs 16 residues.

Only a few counts were recorded for this clonotype. The V call is TRBV20-1, the J call TRBJ2-7, with a weak D call TRBD1 (6 bases). V was cut by 7 bases and J by 1 base, with 11 bases left in between. The CDR3 spans 12 residues. Germline values: CDR1 DFQATT, CDR2 SNEGSKA (reference sequence). In DNA form, the CDR3 reads TGCAGTGTAAAACAGGGTTCCTACGAGCAGTACTTC. Residues: CSVKQGSYEQYF.

The V gene is TRBV21-1, the J gene TRBJ1-4; no DNA check was done on the table's D call, TRBD1. TRBV21-1 is termed a pseudogene. The CDR3 is 15 residues long. CDR3 sequence (DNA): TGTGCCAGCAGCATGGAGACAGCCTCTAATGAAAAACTGTTTTTT. It translates to CASSMETASNEKLFF.

The genes are TRBV5-1 and TRBJ2-1, with D possibly matching TRBD2 (7 bases). This CDR3 is built from 16 residues. V dropped 0 bases and J dropped 7 bases, with 17 bases sitting between them. CDR1 and CDR2 (germline): SGHRS, YFSETQ. The DNA of the CDR3 is TGCGCCAGCAGCTTGGACCCGGGGGGCAGGGGAAATGAGCAGTTCTTC. It codes for CASSLDPGGRGNEQFF.

The rearrangement joins TRBV12-3 or TRBV12-4 to TRBJ2-7; the match to TRBD2 covers 9 bases. CDR3 size: 15 residues. After removal of 4 bases from V and 4 bases from J, the junction contained 8 bases not matched to a gene. The CDR3 DNA reads as TGTGCCAGCAGTTCTTTAACTAGCGGGCGGTACGAGCAGTACTTC. Its protein is CASSSLTSGRYEQYF.

This sequence joins TRBV9 and TRBJ2-5; TRBD2 might be the D (6 bases). Germline V gives CDR1 SGDLS, CDR2 YYNGEE. This CDR3 spans 16 amino acids. V lost 0 bases and J lost 11, with 23 bases in between. As DNA, the CDR3 is TGTGCCAGCAGCGTAGGGGACGGACTATTCCCCTATGAGCAGTACTTC. Translated, it gives CASSVGDGLFPYEQYF.

This CDR3 reads CASSQAGPTGGGTDTQYF. The CDR3 DNA reads TGTGCCAGCAGCCAAGCCGGCCCGACAGGGGGAGGCACAGATACGCAGTATTTT. The chain uses TRBV4-2 and TRBJ2-3; 9 bases fit TRBD1. Germline V gene data show CDR1 as LGHNA and CDR2 as YNFKEQ. CDR3 length: 18 residues. Trimming cost V 1 base and J 1 base; bases outside gene matches: 9.

The CDR3, as DNA: TGTGCCAGCAGCCCCGAGGGGGAAATAGCCAAAAACATTCAGTACTTC. This sequence encodes CASSPEGEIAKNIQYF. J is TRBJ2-4 and V is TRBV3-1, with D tentatively TRBD1 (6 bases). The CDR3 runs 16 residues. V was cut by 4 bases and J by 0 bases, with 13 bases left in between. Per the germline V gene, CDR1 is LGHDT and CDR2 is YNNKEL (reference sequence).

In this sample, this clonotype turned up a few times. The chain employs TRBV7-2 and TRBJ2-1, with a weak D call TRBD2 (6 bases). The V and J ends lost 2 bases and 9 bases respectively, with 17 bases between them. The CDR3 loop spans 15 amino acids. Germline-derived CDR1 and CDR2 are SGHTA and FQGNSA. This CDR3 reads CASSLKLAYGSEQFF. The DNA for the CDR3 is TGTGCCAGCAGCTTAAAGCTAGCGTATGGGAGTGAGCAGTTCTTC.

This clonotype was recorded many times. The chain carries TRBV20-1 and TRBJ1-2; TRBD1 aligns across 9 bases. CDR1 is DFQATT and CDR2 is SNEGSKA in the germline V gene (reference sequence). V dropped 6 bases and J dropped 3; count of bases not matched to a gene: 11. The CDR3 is 15 residues long. CDR3 in DNA: TGCAGTGCCACACAGGGGGCCGGAACCTACTATGGCTACACCTTC. Amino acid sequence: CSATQGAGTYYGYTF.

This clonotype occurred a few times. This chain links TRBV27 with TRBJ2-3; 8 bases fit TRBD2. The length of the CDR3 is 15 residues. Germline CDR1 MNHEY, CDR2 SMNVEV (reference sequence). V gave up 5 bases and J gave up 6 bases; unmatched junction bases: 10. Here the CDR3 DNA reads TGTGCCAGCAGTCCCGGGACTAGAGGGTCGGATACGCAGTATTTT. It encodes CASSPGTRGSDTQYF.

This chain connects TRBV12-3 or TRBV12-4 to TRBJ2-1, with TRBD2 identical over 8 bases. J was trimmed by 6 bases and V by 2 bases; bases with no gene match: 15. CDR3 length: 18 residues. Written as DNA, the CDR3 is TGTGCCAGCAGTTTAAGAGGGGCGGGGGGCCCCTTAAGCAATGAGCAGTTCTTC. Its protein product is CASSLRGAGGPLSNEQFF.

This clonotype turned up a few times. The rearrangement uses TRBV6-4 and TRBJ1-5; D is undetermined. The CDR3 has 17 residues. Looked up from germline, CDR1 is MRHNA and CDR2 is SNTAGT. V gave up 1 base and J gave up 0 bases, with 13 bases separating them. The CDR3 region has the DNA TGTGCCAGCAGTGACTTGGGGAAACGATCTAGCAATCAGCCCCAGCATTTT. Amino acids: CASSDLGKRSSNQPQHF.